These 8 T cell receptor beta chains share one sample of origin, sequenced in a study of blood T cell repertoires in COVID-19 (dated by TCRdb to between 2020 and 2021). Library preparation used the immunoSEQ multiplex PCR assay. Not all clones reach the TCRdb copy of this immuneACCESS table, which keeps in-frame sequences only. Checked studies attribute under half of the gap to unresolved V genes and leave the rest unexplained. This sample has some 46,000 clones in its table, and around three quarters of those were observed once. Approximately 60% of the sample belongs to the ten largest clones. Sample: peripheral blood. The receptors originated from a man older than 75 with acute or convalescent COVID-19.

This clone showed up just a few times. CDR3 in DNA: TGTGCCAGCAGCGTAGGGGGGCAAGCTGGAAACACCATATATTTT. Its protein is CASSVGGQAGNTIYF. This rearrangement joins TRBV9 to TRBJ1-3; D may be TRBD1 (6 bases). The V gene's germline CDR1 is SGDLS and CDR2 YYNGEE. V was shortened by 0 bases and J by 2 bases, with 9 bases between the two germline ends. The CDR3 totals 15 residues.

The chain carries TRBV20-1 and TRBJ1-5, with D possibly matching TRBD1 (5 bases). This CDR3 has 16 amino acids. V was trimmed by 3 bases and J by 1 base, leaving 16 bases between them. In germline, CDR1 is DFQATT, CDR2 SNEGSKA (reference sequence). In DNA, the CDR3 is TGCAGTGCTAGTGGTACAGGCCGCGTAAGCAATCAGCCCCAGCATTTT. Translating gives CSASGTGRVSNQPQHF.

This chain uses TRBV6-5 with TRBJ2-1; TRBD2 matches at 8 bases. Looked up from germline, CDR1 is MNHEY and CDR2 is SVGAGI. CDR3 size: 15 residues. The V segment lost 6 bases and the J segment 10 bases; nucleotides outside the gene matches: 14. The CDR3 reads CASSRGRTQIGEQFF. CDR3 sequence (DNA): TGTGCCAGCAGCCGCGGGAGGACACAAATTGGGGAGCAGTTCTTC.

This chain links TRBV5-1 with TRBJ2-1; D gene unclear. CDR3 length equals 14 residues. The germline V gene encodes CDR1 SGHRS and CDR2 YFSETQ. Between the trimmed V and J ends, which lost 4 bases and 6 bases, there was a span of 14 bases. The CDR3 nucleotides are TGCGCCAGCAGCCTAGGTGGATTTGGCAATGAGCAGTTCTTC. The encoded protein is CASSLGGFGNEQFF.

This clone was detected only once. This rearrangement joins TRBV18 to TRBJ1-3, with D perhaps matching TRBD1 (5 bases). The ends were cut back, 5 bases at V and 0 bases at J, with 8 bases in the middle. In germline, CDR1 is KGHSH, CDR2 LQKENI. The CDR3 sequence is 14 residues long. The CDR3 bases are TGTGCCAGCTCAGGCGGGACCTCTGGAAACACCATATATTTT. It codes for CASSGGTSGNTIYF.

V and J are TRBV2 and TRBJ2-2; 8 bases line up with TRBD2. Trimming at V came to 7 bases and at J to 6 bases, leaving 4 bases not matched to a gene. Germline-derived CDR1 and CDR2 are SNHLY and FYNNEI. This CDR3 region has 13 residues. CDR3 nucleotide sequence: TGTGCCAGCACGGGGACTAGATCCGGGGAGCTGTTTTTT. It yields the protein CASTGTRSGELFF.

In nucleotides, the CDR3 is TGCAGTGCTACAGCGTACGATGAGCAGTTCTTC. Its translation is CSATAYDEQFF. The rearrangement joins TRBV20-1 to TRBJ2-1; D not resolved. V was trimmed by 4 bases and J by 8 bases, leaving 9 bases between them. This CDR3 region has 11 residues. Looked up from germline, CDR1 is DFQATT and CDR2 is SNEGSKA (reference sequence).

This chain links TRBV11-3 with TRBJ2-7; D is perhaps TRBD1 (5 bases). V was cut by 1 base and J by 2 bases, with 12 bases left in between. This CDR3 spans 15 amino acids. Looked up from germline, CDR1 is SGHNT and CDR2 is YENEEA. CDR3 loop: CASSLGTGRAYEQYF. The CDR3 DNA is TGTGCCAGCAGCTTAGGAACAGGAAGGGCCTACGAGCAGTACTTC.